This T cell receptor beta chain comes out of a study of OX40 agonist ivuxolimab in advanced cancers. General notes on the study: Ivuxolimab was a fully human IgG2 agonistic monoclonal antibody targeting the costimulatory receptor OX40 (CD134). A male proportion of 75% to 85% and a mean age of 60 years, ranging from about 20 to 79, were recorded for the dose-escalation cohort. The point of sequencing TCRbeta in the periphery was to test whether ivuxolimab changed TCR sequence diversity and drove clonal T-cell expansion. The paper describes the monotherapy dose-escalation part (N ≈ 52 patients) of the phase I trial of ivuxolimab. Intravenous ivuxolimab was administered to patients every 2 weeks at six dose levels: 0.01, 0.1, 0.3, 1.5, 3 and 10 mg/kg. Three dose-escalation patients achieved partial responses, one with hepatocellular carcinoma and two with cutaneous melanoma. Patients were allowed to have had prior anti-PD-1, anti-PD-L1 or anti-CTLA-4 therapy, and approximately 40% of the dose-escalation patients had been treated with checkpoint inhibitors. Of the roughly 51 patients in dose escalation, 19 had hepatocellular carcinoma, some 15 had melanoma, 9 had renal cell carcinoma and 9 had head and neck cancer.

Overall study outcomes, separate from this receptor: Which antigens the clonally expanded peripheral T cells were specific for was not determined. Partial responders in the 0.1-3.0 mg/kg groups had among the lowest normalized peripheral clonal expansion, especially among CD8+ T cells. Low levels of normalized T-cell clonal expansion were also seen in some nonresponding patients. At doses from 0.1 to 3.0 mg/kg, clonal expansion was seen in both CD4+ and CD8+ blood T cells between baseline and week 6. After ivuxolimab, CD8+ T cells had more expanded clones than CD4+ T cells on average.

Genomic DNA was isolated from the sorted cells so that the TCRbeta CDR3 region could be sequenced. The immunoSEQ Assay was used for sequencing of TCRbeta CDR3 regions. TCRdb retrieved this table from immuneACCESS and kept in-frame rearrangements only. Not all clones are present; in checked studies, unresolved V genes account for under half, and no reason is known for the remainder. In this sample the table shows 47,000 or so clones, more than 75% of which occur a single time. Approximately 11% of the sample lies in the top ten. Patients with a history of autoimmune disease or receiving systemic immunosuppression were excluded from the trial. Peripheral blood for TCR sequencing was collected from all dose cohorts at baseline, on cycle 4 day 1, and on cycle 7 day 1. Samples came from an open-label, multicenter, first-in-human phase I dose-escalation trial of ivuxolimab. Adults with locally advanced or metastatic melanoma, renal cell, hepatocellular, or head and neck squamous cell carcinoma were enrolled in the trial. Before TCR sequencing, CD4+ T cells and CD8+ T cells were sorted from peripheral blood as separate populations.

The CDR3 starts with the cysteine, ends with the phenylalanine, and has 16 residues. The retained sequence is limited to the CDR3, 48 bases, with the frame set at the first base. Here V drops 2 bases and J drops 5 bases, and the junction holds 4 bases not matched to any gene. The germline V gene encodes CDR1 SGDLS and CDR2 YYNGEE. Details on this clone: The target of this receptor is not known. The sample holds no much larger clone one base away, and base qualities are not on file.

The chain couples TRBV9 to TRBJ1-6, with 10 central nucleotides matching TRBD1. Sequencing used CD4+ or CD8+ T cells sorted from blood, obtained in a trial of the OX40 agonist ivuxolimab. This TCR was recovered from an adult with an advanced solid tumor such as melanoma, head and neck, liver or kidney cancer. The CDR3 sequence is CASSVGTGADNSPLHF. At the DNA level, the sequence is TGTGCCAGCAGCGTTGGGACAGGGGCGGATAATTCACCCCTCCACTTT.